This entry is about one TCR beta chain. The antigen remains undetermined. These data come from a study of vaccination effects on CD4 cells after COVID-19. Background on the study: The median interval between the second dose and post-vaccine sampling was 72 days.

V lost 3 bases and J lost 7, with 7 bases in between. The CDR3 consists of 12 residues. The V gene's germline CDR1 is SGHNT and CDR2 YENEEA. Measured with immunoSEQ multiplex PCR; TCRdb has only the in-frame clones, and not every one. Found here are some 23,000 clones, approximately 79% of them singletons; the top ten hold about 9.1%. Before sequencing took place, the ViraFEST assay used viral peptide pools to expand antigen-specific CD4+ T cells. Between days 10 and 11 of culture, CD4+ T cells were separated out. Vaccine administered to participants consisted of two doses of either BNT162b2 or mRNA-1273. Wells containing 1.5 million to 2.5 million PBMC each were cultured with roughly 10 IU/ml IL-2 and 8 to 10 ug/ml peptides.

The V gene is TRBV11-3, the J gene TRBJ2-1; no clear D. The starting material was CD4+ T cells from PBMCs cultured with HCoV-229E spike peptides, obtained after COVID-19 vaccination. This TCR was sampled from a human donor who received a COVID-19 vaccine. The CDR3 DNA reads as TGTGCCAGCAGCTTTTTAGAGAATGAGCAGTTCTTC. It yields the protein CASSFLENEQFF.